The 30 T cell receptor beta chains below were found in one sample sequenced in a study of PD-L1 blockade in urothelial cancer. Profiled with immunoSEQ multiplex PCR; TCRdb holds only in-frame clones, not every one. The sample has about 100,000 clones, approximately 91% seen once. Sequenced here: PBMCs, sampled around atezolizumab (anti-PD-L1) treatment. The receptors stem from a woman older than 75 with urothelial cancer.

The genes are TRBV25-1 and TRBJ1-2; tentative D call: TRBD1 (6 bases). This CDR3 comprises 14 residues. Germline loops: CDR1 MGHDK, CDR2 SYGVNS. Trimming left V 3 bases short and J 6 bases short, with 14 bases between. Written as DNA, the CDR3 is TGTGCCAGCAGTGAGCCGGGACATCTGAATGGCTACACCTTC. Residues: CASSEPGHLNGYTF.

About this clone: One end of the junction does not line up with germline, which may come from a read error. The chain combines TRBV11-2 with TRBJ1-2, with D unresolved. The germline CDR1 and CDR2 sequences are SGHAT and FQNNGV. The CDR3 is made up of 13 amino acids. The CDR3 spells CASSLGQTSSGAF. The CDR3 DNA follows: TGTGCCAGCAGCTTAGGCCAGACATCCTCAGGCGCCTTC.

This sequence joins TRBV5-1 and TRBJ2-1; D not certain. The CDR3 is made up of 13 amino acids. The germline gives CDR1 SGHRS, CDR2 YFSETQ. Between the trimmed V and J ends, which lost 2 bases and 3 bases, there was a span of 6 bases. The CDR3 DNA is TGCGCCAGCAGCTTTGAACACTACAATGAGCAGTTCTTC. Protein: CASSFEHYNEQFF.

J is TRBJ2-3 and V is TRBV18; perhaps TRBD2 as D (6 bases). Trimming removed 0 bases from V and 4 bases from J, with 17 bases in between. Germline V gene sequence: CDR1 KGHSH, CDR2 LQKENI. CDR3 size: 17 residues. The CDR3 bases are TGTGCCAGCTCACCACCACTGGACTACGTTGTTGCAGATACGCAGTATTTT. This encodes CASSPPLDYVVADTQYF.

The chain combines TRBV15 with TRBJ2-7; 8 bases match TRBD1. Germline CDR1 is LNHNV and CDR2 is YYDKDF (reference sequence). V lost 5 bases to trimming and J lost 5 bases; unmatched junction nucleotides: 8. The length of the CDR3 is 14 residues. The CDR3 DNA reads as TGTGCCACCAGCGGACAGGGATTGAGTGACGAGCAGTACTTC. This gives the protein CATSGQGLSDEQYF. Together with reference TRBV15 and TRBJ2-7, the CDR3 gives the full variable domain: DAMVIQNPRYQVTQFGKPVTLSCSQTLNHNVMYWYQQKSSQAPKLLFHYYDKDFNNEADTPDNFQSRRPNTSFCFLDIRSPGLGDTAMYLCATSGQGLSDEQYFGPGTRLTVT.

V usage is TRBV15 and J usage is TRBJ1-1; 9 bases line up with TRBD1. CDR3 length: 16 amino acids. Germline-derived CDR1 and CDR2 are LNHNV and YYDKDF (reference sequence). V lost 1 base and J lost 4; bases outside the gene matches: 7. CDR3 nucleotide sequence: TGTGCCACCAGCAGAGTTCCGGGACAGGGAACCACTGAAGCTTTCTTT. Its protein is CATSRVPGQGTTEAFF.

CDR3 loop: CASSLSGGRYEKLFF. The CDR3 DNA is TGTGCCAGCAGTTTATCGGGAGGGAGGTATGAAAAACTGTTTTTT. The gene calls are TRBV27 and TRBJ1-4; D gene uncertain. Between the trimmed V and J ends, which lost 0 bases and 6 bases, there was a span of 11 bases. The CDR3 covers 15 residues. Germline V gene lookup returns CDR1 MNHEY and CDR2 SMNVEV (reference sequence).

The chain links TRBV7-7 to TRBJ2-3; TRBD1 aligns across 7 bases. Germline V lookup: CDR1 SSHAT, CDR2 FNYEAQ (reference sequence). Trimming at V came to 5 bases and at J to 2 bases, leaving 4 bases not matched to a gene. CDR3 length: 14 residues. In DNA form, the CDR3 reads TGTGCCAGCAGCCGGGACAGAAACACAGATACGCAGTATTTT. This codes for CASSRDRNTDTQYF.

This chain links TRBV6-1 with TRBJ2-3; unclear D gene. Trimming took off 0 bases at V and 3 bases at J, with 7 bases between the two ends. Germline V lookup: CDR1 MNHNS, CDR2 SASEGT. This CDR3 has 14 residues. The CDR3 reads CASSEASQTDTQYF. CDR3 nucleotide sequence: TGTGCCAGCAGTGAAGCTAGCCAGACAGATACGCAGTATTTT.

V gene TRBV7-2 combines with J gene TRBJ2-1, with D possibly TRBD1 on 6 matching bases. The CDR3 loop spans 15 amino acids. Germline V gene data show CDR1 as SGHTA and CDR2 as FQGNSA. Trimming shortened V by 4 bases and J by 6 bases, and 16 bases separated the two germline ends. This chain's CDR3 is CASSSRQRGGNEQFF. The DNA for the CDR3 is TGTGCCAGCAGCTCCCGACAGAGAGGGGGCAATGAGCAGTTCTTC. The variable domain in full, with the rest retrieved from reference TRBV7-2 and TRBJ2-1, is GAGVSQSPSNKVTEKGKDVELRCDPISGHTALYWYRQSLGQGLEFLIYFQGNSAPDKSGLPSDRFSAERTGGSVSTLTIQRTQQEDSAVYLCASSSRQRGGNEQFFGPGTRLTVL.

The chain has TRBV5-1 and TRBJ2-3; weak D call: TRBD2 (6 bases). Trimming removed 4 bases from V and 3 bases from J, with 18 bases in between. The germline CDR1 and CDR2 sequences are SGHRS and YFSETQ. The CDR3 loop spans 16 amino acids. The CDR3 region has the DNA TGCGCCAGCAGCCTCTCTTCGGGAGCTTCGACAGATACGCAGTATTTT. Translation gives CASSLSSGASTDTQYF.

The chain couples TRBV20-1 to TRBJ1-1; TRBD1 might be the D (6 bases). Looked up from germline, CDR1 is DFQATT and CDR2 is SNEGSKA (reference sequence). Trimming removed 3 bases from V and 10 bases from J, with 9 bases in between. The CDR3 consists of 10 residues. The CDR3: CSARRTVAFF. The CDR3 nucleotides are TGCAGTGCTAGGAGGACAGTAGCTTTCTTT.

This clone was observed once. The chain's CDR3 is CASSPTGGDLYEQYF. The CDR3 region has the DNA TGTGCCAGCAGTCCCACAGGGGGGGACCTTTACGAGCAGTACTTC. The rearrangement links TRBV2 to TRBJ2-7; D possibly corresponds to TRBD1 (8 bases). The CDR3 has 15 residues. The germline V gene has CDR1 SNHLY and CDR2 FYNNEI. Deletions cut 5 bases from V and 4 bases from J, with 18 bases between.

V is TRBV6-1 and J is TRBJ2-1; D is possibly TRBD1 (5 bases). The CDR3 length is 14 residues. V was pared by 4 bases and J by 6 bases, with 13 bases between. Germline CDR1 is MNHNS and CDR2 is SASEGT. CDR3 nucleotides: TGTGCCAGCAGTGTAACTGCTAGGGGCAATGAGCAGTTCTTC. Encoded protein: CASSVTARGNEQFF.

This chain links TRBV18 with TRBJ2-3, with 9 bases lining up with TRBD2. Germline V gives CDR1 KGHSH, CDR2 LQKENI. The CDR3 spans 15 residues. With V trimmed by 1 base and J by 6 bases, 5 bases remained unmatched. The CDR3 sequence is CASSPLAGEGDTQYF. Written as DNA, the CDR3 is TGTGCCAGCTCACCACTAGCGGGAGAGGGGGATACGCAGTATTTT.

The rearrangement joins TRBV9 to TRBJ2-7, with 7 bases aligning to TRBD1. The CDR3 contains 14 residues. In germline, CDR1 is SGDLS, CDR2 YYNGEE. V shed 0 bases and J 1 base; nucleotides not matched to a gene: 1. The CDR3 coding sequence is TGTGCCAGCAGCGTAGAGGGACAGTCCTACGAGCAGTACTTC. Translating it yields CASSVEGQSYEQYF.

The chain recombines TRBV19 with TRBJ2-3; perhaps TRBD1 as D (5 bases). Looked up from germline, CDR1 is LNHDA and CDR2 is SQIVND (reference sequence). Trimming removed 6 bases from V and 4 bases from J, with 8 bases in between. The CDR3 has 12 amino acids. CDR3 DNA sequence: TGTGCCAGTAGAGGGGCAGCAGATACGCAGTATTTT. Translating gives CASRGAADTQYF.

V gene TRBV6-5 combines with J gene TRBJ1-3, with D perhaps matching TRBD1 (6 bases). The CDR3 is 15 residues long. V gave up 4 bases and J gave up 8 bases, with 18 bases separating them. Looked up from germline, CDR1 is MNHEY and CDR2 is SVGAGI. The CDR3 here is CASSFTGMGTDTIYF. DNA of the CDR3: TGTGCCAGCAGTTTTACAGGGATGGGTACGGACACCATATATTTT.

The chain recombines TRBV19 with TRBJ2-1; TRBD2 agrees at 9 bases. V dropped 10 bases and J dropped 4; count of bases not matched to a gene: 17. Germline CDR1 is LNHDA and CDR2 is SQIVND (reference sequence). This CDR3 region has 17 residues. The chain's CDR3 is CATTGTPRLADYNEQFF. The CDR3 coding sequence is TGTGCCACCACCGGGACCCCCCGACTAGCGGATTACAATGAGCAGTTCTTC.

The chain uses TRBV7-8 and TRBJ2-1, with D perhaps matching TRBD2 (5 bases). V was cut by 0 bases and J by 6 bases, with 15 bases left in between. Germline CDR1 and CDR2: SGHVS and FQNEAQ. The CDR3 length is 16 residues. The CDR3 loop is CASSLAGTQGSNEQFF. The CDR3 DNA is TGTGCCAGCAGCTTAGCGGGAACACAAGGGAGCAATGAGCAGTTCTTC.

The rearrangement uses TRBV5-1 and TRBJ2-1, with 8 bases lining up with TRBD1. The V segment lost 3 bases and the J segment 5 bases; nucleotides outside the gene matches: 7. CDR1 and CDR2 (germline): SGHRS, YFSETQ. CDR3 size: 15 residues. Written as DNA, the CDR3 is TGCGCCAGCAGCTCGACAGGGGTCCCAAACAATGAGCAGTTCTTC. It specifies CASSSTGVPNNEQFF.

V and J are TRBV4-2 and TRBJ2-7; possible D gene TRBD1, 5 bases. Germline V lookup: CDR1 LGHNA, CDR2 YNFKEQ. This CDR3 comprises 15 residues. V was clipped by 1 base and J by 1 base, with 11 bases between them. The CDR3, as DNA: TGTGCCAGCAGCCAAGTAACAGGACCATCCTACGAGCAGTACTTC. Translating it yields CASSQVTGPSYEQYF.

The rearrangement uses TRBV5-1 and TRBJ2-1, with 10 bases fitting TRBD2. Germline assignment: CDR1 SGHRS and CDR2 YFSETQ. CDR3 size: 16 residues. With 0 bases clipped from V and 7 bases from J, the junction kept 7 bases outside the gene matches. CDR3 bases: TGCGCCAGCAGCTTGGGGGGGACTAGCGAAAGGAATGAGCAGTTCTTC. Amino acids: CASSLGGTSERNEQFF.

The chain joins TRBV5-1 to TRBJ1-1; the D gene is possibly TRBD1 (5 bases). The V gene's germline CDR1 is SGHRS and CDR2 YFSETQ. This CDR3 is 18 amino acids long. The V and J ends lost 0 bases and 3 bases respectively, with 21 bases between them. The CDR3 nucleotides read TGCGCCAGCAGCTTGGCCATACTCGAAGGGGATCGGGACACTGAAGCTTTCTTT. Translation gives CASSLAILEGDRDTEAFF.

CDR3 bases: TGTGCCAGCAGTGAAGACAGGCGACCTAACTATGGCTACACCTTC. This sequence encodes CASSEDRRPNYGYTF. The chain combines TRBV2 with TRBJ1-2, with D maybe TRBD1 (5 bases). The CDR3 has 15 amino acids. V was cut by 1 base and J by 0 bases, with 9 bases left in between. The germline CDR1 and CDR2 sequences are SNHLY and FYNNEI.

The chain combines TRBV19 with TRBJ2-1, with D possibly being TRBD1 (5 bases). Germline lookup yields CDR1 LNHDA and CDR2 SQIVND (reference sequence). The length of the CDR3 is 15 residues. V shed 3 bases and J shed 8 bases, with 17 bases lying between them. The CDR3 loop is CASSMGLTSGDEQFF. The CDR3 DNA sequence: TGTGCCAGTAGTATGGGGCTAACGAGTGGGGATGAGCAGTTCTTC.

The rearrangement joins TRBV19 to TRBJ2-1, with TRBD2 as a possible D gene (5 bases). V lost 1 base and J 0 bases, leaving 7 bases between the germline ends. Germline loops: CDR1 LNHDA, CDR2 SQIVND (reference sequence). The CDR3 has 15 residues. As DNA, the CDR3 is TGTGCCAGTAGTATAGCCGGGAACTCCTACAATGAGCAGTTCTTC. Its protein is CASSIAGNSYNEQFF.

V gene TRBV15 combines with J gene TRBJ1-1; 9 nucleotides agree with TRBD1. This CDR3 region has 17 residues. Per the germline V gene, CDR1 is LNHNV and CDR2 is YYDKDF (reference sequence). V dropped 6 bases and J dropped 2; count of bases not matched to a gene: 13. The CDR3 loop reads CATRPGPGQGLNTEAFF. The CDR3 DNA sequence: TGTGCCACCAGGCCCGGTCCGGGACAGGGTCTAAACACTGAAGCTTTCTTT.

The genes are TRBV25-1 and TRBJ2-7; D is ambiguous. V was pared by 0 bases and J by 1 base, with 4 bases between. The germline V gene encodes CDR1 MGHDK and CDR2 SYGVNS. The CDR3 length is 13 residues. Here the CDR3 DNA reads TGTGCCAGCAGTGAATATCCTTCCTACGAGCAGTACTTC. Translation gives CASSEYPSYEQYF.

V usage is TRBV7-9 and J usage is TRBJ1-5, with 9 bases lining up with TRBD1. CDR3 length: 16 amino acids. V trimming: 3 bases; J trimming: 3 bases; junction bases outside the gene matches: 6. Germline V gives CDR1 SEHNR, CDR2 FQNEAQ (reference sequence). The CDR3 here is CASSLRTGDSNQPQHF. In DNA, the CDR3 is TGTGCCAGCAGCTTGAGGACAGGGGACTCCAATCAGCCCCAGCATTTT.